A single sample gave rise to the 5 T cell receptor beta chains below, sequenced in a study of cytomegalovirus exposure and HLA in healthy donors. With 60 Vbeta and 13 Jbeta primers, the PCR was carried out. Sequenced by immunoSEQ multiplex PCR; TCRdb stores in-frame clones only, minus some. The data show roughly 120,000 clones, and the top ten clones hold under 1.3%. The sample comprised PBMCs. These receptors all stem from a man between 18 and 29 years old in good health and CMV-seronegative.

V is TRBV28 and J is TRBJ2-7; 7 positions agree with TRBD1. This CDR3 spans 16 amino acids. Germline CDR1 MDHEN, CDR2 SYDVKM. The V gene end was trimmed by 3 bases and the J gene end by 4 bases; junction bases not matched to a gene: 12. DNA of the CDR3: TGTGCCAGCAGTTTCCCACCGGGACAGAGGATTTACGAGCAGTACTTC. Protein product: CASSFPPGQRIYEQYF.

The chain combines TRBV5-1 with TRBJ1-2; TRBD1 aligns across 7 bases. From germline, CDR1 is SGHRS and CDR2 YFSETQ. The CDR3 contains 13 residues. The J segment lost 1 base and the V segment lost 6 bases, leaving 3 bases of the junction unmatched. DNA for the CDR3: TGCGCCAGCAACGACAGGGATAACTATGGCTACACCTTC. Translating gives CASNDRDNYGYTF.

The chain carries TRBV7-2 and TRBJ2-7, with D perhaps TRBD2 (6 bases). Germline values: CDR1 SGHTA, CDR2 FQGNSA. The CDR3 is 16 amino acids. V was clipped by 1 base and J by 3 bases, with 16 bases between them. The CDR3 bases are TGTGCCAGCAGCTTAGAGGTAGCGGCTAGATACTACGAGCAGTACTTC. It specifies CASSLEVAARYYEQYF.

This sequence joins TRBV6-1 and TRBJ2-4, with D perhaps matching TRBD1 (5 bases). Trimming cost V 0 bases and J 3 bases, with 9 bases left between them. Germline V gene lookup returns CDR1 MNHNS and CDR2 SASEGT. CDR3 length: 15 residues. CDR3 residues: CASSEAGADKNIQYF. The CDR3 DNA reads as TGTGCCAGCAGTGAAGCAGGGGCCGACAAAAACATTCAGTACTTC.

The V and J genes are TRBV7-2 and TRBJ1-2; the D is unclear. Germline V gene sequence: CDR1 SGHTA, CDR2 FQGNSA. Trimming cost V 1 base and J 4 bases, with 7 bases left between them. This CDR3 comprises 13 residues. CDR3 DNA: TGTGCCAGCAGCTTAGGCCAGATCTATGGCTACACCTTC. Amino acids: CASSLGQIYGYTF.